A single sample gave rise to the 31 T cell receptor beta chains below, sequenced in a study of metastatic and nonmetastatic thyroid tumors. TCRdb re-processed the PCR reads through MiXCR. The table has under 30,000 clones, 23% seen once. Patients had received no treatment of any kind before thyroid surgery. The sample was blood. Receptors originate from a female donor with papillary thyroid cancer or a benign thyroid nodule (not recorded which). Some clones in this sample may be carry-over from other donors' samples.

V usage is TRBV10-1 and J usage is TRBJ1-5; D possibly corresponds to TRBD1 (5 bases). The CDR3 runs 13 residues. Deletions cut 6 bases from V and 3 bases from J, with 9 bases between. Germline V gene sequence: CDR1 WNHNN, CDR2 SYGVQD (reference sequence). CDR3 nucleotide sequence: TGCGCCAGCAGCCCGGGACTCAATCAGCCCCAGCATTTT. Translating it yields CASSPGLNQPQHF.

CDR3 amino acids: CASSWRGEETQYF. The CDR3 nucleotides are TGTGCCAGCAGCTGGAGGGGGGAAGAGACCCAGTACTTC. The V call is TRBV7-3, the J call TRBJ2-5; D assignment may be TRBD1 or TRBD2 (6 bases each). V was shortened by 4 bases and J by 3 bases, with 9 bases between the two germline ends. The CDR3 contains 13 residues. The germline gives CDR1 SGHTA, CDR2 FQGTGA.

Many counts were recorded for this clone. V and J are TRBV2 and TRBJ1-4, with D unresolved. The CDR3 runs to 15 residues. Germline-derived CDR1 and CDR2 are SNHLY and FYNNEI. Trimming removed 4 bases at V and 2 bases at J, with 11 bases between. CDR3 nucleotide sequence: TGTGCCAGCAGTGGTCTCGGGGTTACTAATGAAAAACTGTTTTTT. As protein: CASSGLGVTNEKLFF.

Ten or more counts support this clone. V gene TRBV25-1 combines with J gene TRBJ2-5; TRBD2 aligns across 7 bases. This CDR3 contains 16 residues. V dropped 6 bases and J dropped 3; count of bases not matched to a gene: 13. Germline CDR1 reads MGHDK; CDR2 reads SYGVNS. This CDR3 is CASSAGVPGTEETQYF. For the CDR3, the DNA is TGTGCCAGCAGCGCGGGGGTTCCCGGGACGGAAGAGACCCAGTACTTC.

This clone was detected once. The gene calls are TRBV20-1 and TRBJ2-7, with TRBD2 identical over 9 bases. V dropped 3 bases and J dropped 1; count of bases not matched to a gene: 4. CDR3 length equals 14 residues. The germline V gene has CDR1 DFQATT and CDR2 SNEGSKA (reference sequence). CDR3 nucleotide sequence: TGCAGTGCTAGCCCTAGCGGGGCATCCTACGAGCAGTACTTC. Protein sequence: CSASPSGASYEQYF.

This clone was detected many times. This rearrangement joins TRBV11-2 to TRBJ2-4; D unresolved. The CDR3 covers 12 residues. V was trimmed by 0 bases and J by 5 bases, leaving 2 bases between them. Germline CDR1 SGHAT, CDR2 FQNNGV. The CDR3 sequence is CASSLEENIQYF. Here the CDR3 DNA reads TGTGCCAGCAGCTTAGAAGAAAACATTCAGTACTTC.

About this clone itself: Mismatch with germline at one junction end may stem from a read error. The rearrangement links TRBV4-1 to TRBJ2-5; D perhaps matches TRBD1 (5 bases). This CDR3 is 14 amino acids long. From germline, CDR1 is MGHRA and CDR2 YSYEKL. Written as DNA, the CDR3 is TGCGCCAGCAGGCAAGGGGCGGTTCAAGAGAACCAGTACTTC. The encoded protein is CASRQGAVQENQYF.

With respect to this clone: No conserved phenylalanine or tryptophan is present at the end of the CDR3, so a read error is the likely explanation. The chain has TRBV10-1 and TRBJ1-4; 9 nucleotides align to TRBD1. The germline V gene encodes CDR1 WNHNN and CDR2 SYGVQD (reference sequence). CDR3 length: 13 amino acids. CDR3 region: CAISEGQGEKLFL. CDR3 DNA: TGCGCCATCAGTGAAGGACAGGGGGAAAAACTGTTTTTG.

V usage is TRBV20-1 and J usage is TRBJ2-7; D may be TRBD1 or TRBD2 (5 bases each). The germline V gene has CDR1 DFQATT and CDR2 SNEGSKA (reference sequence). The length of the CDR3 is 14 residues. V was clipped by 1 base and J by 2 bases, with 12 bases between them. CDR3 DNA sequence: TGCAGTGCTAGAGTGAGGGGTACCGCCTACGAGCAGTACTTC. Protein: CSARVRGTAYEQYF.

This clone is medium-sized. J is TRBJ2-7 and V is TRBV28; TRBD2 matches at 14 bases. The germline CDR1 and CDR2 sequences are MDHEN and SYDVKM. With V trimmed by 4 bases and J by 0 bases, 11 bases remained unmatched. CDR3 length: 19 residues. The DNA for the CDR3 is TGTGCCAGCAGTTCCGGACTAGCGGGAGGTCTACAATTCTCCTACGAGCAGTACTTC. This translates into CASSSGLAGGLQFSYEQYF.

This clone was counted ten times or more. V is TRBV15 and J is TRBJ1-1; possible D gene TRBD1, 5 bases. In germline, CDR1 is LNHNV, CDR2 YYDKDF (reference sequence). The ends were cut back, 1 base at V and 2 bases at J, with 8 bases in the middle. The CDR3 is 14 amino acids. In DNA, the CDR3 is TGTGCCACCAGCAGAGGGGGGACTAACACTGAAGCTTTCTTT. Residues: CATSRGGTNTEAFF.

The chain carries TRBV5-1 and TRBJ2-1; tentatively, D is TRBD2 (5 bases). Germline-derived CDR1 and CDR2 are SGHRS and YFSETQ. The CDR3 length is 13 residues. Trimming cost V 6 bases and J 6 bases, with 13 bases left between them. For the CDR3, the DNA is TGCGCCAGCATTTGGAGCGGTCCCAATGAGCAGTTCTTC. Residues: CASIWSGPNEQFF.

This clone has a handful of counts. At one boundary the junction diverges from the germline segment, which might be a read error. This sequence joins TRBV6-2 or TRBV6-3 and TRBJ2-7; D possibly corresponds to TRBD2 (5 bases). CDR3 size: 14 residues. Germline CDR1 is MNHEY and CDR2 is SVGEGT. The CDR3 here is CVSSPAVFSYEQYF. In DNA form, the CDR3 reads TGTGTCAGCAGTCCAGCGGTGTTCTCCTACGAGCAGTACTTC.

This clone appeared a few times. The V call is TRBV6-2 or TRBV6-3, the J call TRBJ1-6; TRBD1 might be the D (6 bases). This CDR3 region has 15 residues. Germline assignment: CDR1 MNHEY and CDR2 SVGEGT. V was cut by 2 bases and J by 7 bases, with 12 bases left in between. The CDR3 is CASSYAGTNNSPLHF. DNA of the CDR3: TGTGCCAGCAGTTACGCCGGGACAAACAATTCACCCCTCCACTTT.

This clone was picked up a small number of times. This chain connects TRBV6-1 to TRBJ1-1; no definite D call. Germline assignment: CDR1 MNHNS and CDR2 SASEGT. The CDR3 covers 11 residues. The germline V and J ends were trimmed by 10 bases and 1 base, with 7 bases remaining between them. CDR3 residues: CAIWENTEAFF. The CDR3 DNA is TGTGCCATCTGGGAGAACACTGAAGCTTTCTTT.

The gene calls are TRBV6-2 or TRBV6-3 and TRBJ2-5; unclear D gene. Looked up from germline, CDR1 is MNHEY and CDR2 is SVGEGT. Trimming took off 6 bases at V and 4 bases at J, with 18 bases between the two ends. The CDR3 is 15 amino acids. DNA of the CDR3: TGTGCCAGCAGCAACGACGGACGGGCCGCAGAGACCCAGTACTTC. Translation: CASSNDGRAAETQYF.

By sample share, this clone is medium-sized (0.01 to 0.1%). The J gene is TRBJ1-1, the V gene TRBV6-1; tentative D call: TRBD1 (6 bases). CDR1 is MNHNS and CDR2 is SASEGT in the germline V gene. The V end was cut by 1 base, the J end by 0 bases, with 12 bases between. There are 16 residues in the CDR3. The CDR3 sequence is CASSEGGQAMNTEAFF. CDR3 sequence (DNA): TGTGCCAGCAGTGAAGGGGGGCAGGCCATGAACACTGAAGCTTTCTTT.

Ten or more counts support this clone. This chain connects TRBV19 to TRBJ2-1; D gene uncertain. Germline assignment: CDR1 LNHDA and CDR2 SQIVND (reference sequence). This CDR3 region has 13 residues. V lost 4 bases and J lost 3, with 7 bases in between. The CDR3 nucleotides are TGTGCCAGTAGTAGCTACATCTACAATGAGCAGTTCTTC. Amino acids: CASSSYIYNEQFF.

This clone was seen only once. The CDR3 DNA reads TGTGCCAGCAGTTACCCAACGACGTTCCCCCGCTCCTACGAGCAGTACTTC. It translates to CASSYPTTFPRSYEQYF. The chain is built from TRBV6-5 and TRBJ2-7, with D hard to call. Deletions cut 2 bases from V and 0 bases from J, with 17 bases between. The V gene's germline CDR1 is MNHEY and CDR2 SVGAGI. The CDR3 loop spans 17 amino acids.

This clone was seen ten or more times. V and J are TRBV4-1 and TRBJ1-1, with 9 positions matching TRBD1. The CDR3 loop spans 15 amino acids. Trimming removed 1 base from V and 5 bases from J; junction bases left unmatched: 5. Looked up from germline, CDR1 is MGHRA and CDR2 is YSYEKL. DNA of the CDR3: TGCGCCAGCAGCCAAGGGGACAGGGTTGTGACTGAAGCTTTCTTT. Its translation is CASSQGDRVVTEAFF.

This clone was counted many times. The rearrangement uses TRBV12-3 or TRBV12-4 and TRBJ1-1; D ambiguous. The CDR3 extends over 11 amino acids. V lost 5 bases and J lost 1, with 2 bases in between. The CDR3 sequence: CASSRNTEAFF. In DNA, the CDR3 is TGTGCCAGCAGTCGGAACACTGAAGCTTTCTTT.

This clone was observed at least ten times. Written as DNA, the CDR3 is TGTGCCAGCAGCTTTGAAGCGAACACCGGGGAGCTGTTTTTT. Translation gives CASSFEANTGELFF. This chain connects TRBV5-8 to TRBJ2-2; no definite D call. Germline values: CDR1 SGHTS, CDR2 YDEGEE. Deletions cut 2 bases from V and 0 bases from J, with 5 bases between. The CDR3 has 14 amino acids.

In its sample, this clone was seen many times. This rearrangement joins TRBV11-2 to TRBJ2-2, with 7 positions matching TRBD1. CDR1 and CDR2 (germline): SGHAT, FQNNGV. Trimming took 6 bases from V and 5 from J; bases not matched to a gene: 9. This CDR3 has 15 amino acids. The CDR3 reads CASRSRQGETGELFF. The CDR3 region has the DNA TGTGCCAGCAGATCCCGACAGGGTGAAACCGGGGAGCTGTTTTTT. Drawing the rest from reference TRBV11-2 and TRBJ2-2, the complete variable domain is EAGVAQSPRYKIIEKRQSVAFWCNPISGHATLYWYQQILGQGPKLLIQFQNNGVVDDSQLPKDRFSAERLKGVDSTLKIQPAKLEDSAVYLCASRSRQGETGELFFGEGSRLTVL.

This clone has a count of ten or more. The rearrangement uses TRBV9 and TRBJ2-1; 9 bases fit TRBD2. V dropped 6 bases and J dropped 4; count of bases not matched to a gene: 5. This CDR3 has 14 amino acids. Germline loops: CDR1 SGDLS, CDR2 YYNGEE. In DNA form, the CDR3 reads TGTGCCAGCACCCCGGGACTAGCATACAATGAGCAGTTCTTC. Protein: CASTPGLAYNEQFF.

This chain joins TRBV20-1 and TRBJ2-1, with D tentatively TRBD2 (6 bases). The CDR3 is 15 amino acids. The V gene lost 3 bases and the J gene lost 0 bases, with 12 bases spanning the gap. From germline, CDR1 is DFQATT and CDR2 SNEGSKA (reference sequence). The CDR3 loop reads CSASTTRGSYNEQFF. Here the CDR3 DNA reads TGCAGTGCTAGCACGACTAGAGGCTCCTACAATGAGCAGTTCTTC.

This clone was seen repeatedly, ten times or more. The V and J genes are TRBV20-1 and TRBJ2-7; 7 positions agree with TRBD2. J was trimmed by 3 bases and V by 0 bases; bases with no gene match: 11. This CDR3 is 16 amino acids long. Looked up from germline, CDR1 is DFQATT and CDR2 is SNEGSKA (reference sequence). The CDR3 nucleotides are TGCAGTGCTAGAGATCTCTATGGCGGGAGACTCTACGAGCAGTACTTC. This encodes CSARDLYGGRLYEQYF.

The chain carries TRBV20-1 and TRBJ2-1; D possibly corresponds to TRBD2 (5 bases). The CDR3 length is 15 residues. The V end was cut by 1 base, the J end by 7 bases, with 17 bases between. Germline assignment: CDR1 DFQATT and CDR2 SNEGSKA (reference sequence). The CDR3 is CSARVTTLGRNEQFF. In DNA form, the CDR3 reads TGCAGTGCTAGAGTTACTACGTTGGGGAGAAATGAGCAGTTCTTC.

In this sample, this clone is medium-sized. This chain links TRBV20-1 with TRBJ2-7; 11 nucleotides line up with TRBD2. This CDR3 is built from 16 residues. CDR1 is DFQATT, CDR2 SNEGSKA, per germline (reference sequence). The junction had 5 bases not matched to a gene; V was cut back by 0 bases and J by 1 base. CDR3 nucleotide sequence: TGCAGTGCTAGAGATTACACTAGCGGGAGTTCCTACGAGCAGTACTTC. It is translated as CSARDYTSGSSYEQYF.

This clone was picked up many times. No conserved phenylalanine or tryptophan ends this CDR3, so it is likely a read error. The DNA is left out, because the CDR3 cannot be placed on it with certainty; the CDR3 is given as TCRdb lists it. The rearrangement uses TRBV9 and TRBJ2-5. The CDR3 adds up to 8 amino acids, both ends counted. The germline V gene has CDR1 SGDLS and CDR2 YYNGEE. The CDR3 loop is CASSVFSR.

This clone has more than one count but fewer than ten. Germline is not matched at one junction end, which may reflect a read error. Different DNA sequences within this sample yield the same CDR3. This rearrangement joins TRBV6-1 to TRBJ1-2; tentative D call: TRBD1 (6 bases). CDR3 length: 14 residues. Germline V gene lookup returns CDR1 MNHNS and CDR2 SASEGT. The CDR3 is CASKRTDLNYGYTF. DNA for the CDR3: TGTGCAAGCAAGAGGACAGACCTCAACTATGGCTACACCTTC.

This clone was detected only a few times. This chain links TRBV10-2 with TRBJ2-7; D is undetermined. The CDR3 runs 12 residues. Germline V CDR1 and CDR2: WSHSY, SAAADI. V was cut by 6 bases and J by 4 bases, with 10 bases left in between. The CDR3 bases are TGCGCCAGCAGGAGGTACATATACGAGCAGTACTTC. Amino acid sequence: CASRRYIYEQYF.